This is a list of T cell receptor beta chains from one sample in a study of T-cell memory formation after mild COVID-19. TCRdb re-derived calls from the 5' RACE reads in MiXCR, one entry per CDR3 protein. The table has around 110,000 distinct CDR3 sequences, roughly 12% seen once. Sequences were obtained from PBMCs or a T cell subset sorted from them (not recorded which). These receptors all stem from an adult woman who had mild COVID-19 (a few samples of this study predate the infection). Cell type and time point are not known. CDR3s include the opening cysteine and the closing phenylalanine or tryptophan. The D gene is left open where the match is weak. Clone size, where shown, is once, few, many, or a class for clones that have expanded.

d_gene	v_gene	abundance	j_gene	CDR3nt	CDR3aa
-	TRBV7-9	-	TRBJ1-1	TGTGCCAGCAGCTCACGGGAGAACACTGAAGCTTTCTTT	CASSSRENTEAFF
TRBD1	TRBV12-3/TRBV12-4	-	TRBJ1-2	TGTGCCAGCAGTGCGACAGGGGGAGTCAATGGCTACACCTTC	CASSATGGVNGYTF
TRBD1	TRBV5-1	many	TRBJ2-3	TGCGCCAGCAGCTCCGGGGACAGGGCGGATACGCAGTATTTT	CASSSGDRADTQYF
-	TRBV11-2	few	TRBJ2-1	TGTGCCAGCAGCTTAGCGGGGGACCCCTACAATGAGCAGTTCTTC	CASSLAGDPYNEQFF
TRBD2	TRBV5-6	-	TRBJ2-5	TGTGCCAGCAGCCTCGGACTAGCGTGGTACCAAGAGACCCAGTACTTC	CASSLGLAWYQETQYF
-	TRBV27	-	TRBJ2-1	TGTGCCAGCAGCGACGGGACCAGCACAAGGAATGAGCAGTTCTTC	CASSDGTSTRNEQFF
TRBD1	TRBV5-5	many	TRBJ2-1	TGTGCCAGCAGGCCCGGGACAGGAACTTACAATGAGCAGTTCTTC	CASRPGTGTYNEQFF
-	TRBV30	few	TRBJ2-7	TGTGCCTGGAGTGCACCTTCCTACGAGCAGTACTTC	CAWSAPSYEQYF
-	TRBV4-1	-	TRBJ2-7	TGCGCCAGCAGCCAAGATACCTTGGAGCCCTACGAGCAGTACTTC	CASSQDTLEPYEQYF
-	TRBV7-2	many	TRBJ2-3	TGTGCCAGCAGCTTAGGGGACCAGGGATCCCCCACAGATACGCAGTATTTT	CASSLGDQGSPTDTQYF
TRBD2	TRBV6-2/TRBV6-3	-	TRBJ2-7	TGTGCCAGCAGTTACGCGGGAGGCCTCTACGAGCAGTACTTC	CASSYAGGLYEQYF
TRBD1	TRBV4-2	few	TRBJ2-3	TGTGCCAGCAGCCAGGCCTACTTGTCACAGGGGGCGAGTATGGGGCGTACAGATACGCAGTATTTT	CASSQAYLSQGASMGRTDTQYF
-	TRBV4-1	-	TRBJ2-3	TGCGCCAGCAGCCAAGTAAAGGGCGGCACAGATACGCAGTATTTT	CASSQVKGGTDTQYF
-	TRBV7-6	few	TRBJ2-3	TGTGCCAGCAGCTTAGGTGCGTTTATGGGCACAGATACGCAGTATTTT	CASSLGAFMGTDTQYF
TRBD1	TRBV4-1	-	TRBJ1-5	TGCGCCAGCAGCCAAGGGACAGGGGGCCTGAGTCAGCCCCAGCATTTT	CASSQGTGGLSQPQHF
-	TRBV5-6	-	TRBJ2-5	TGTGCCAGCAGCTTGGCCGCGACACGGGAGACCCAGTACTTC	CASSLAATRETQYF
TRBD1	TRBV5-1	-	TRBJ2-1	TGCGCCAGCAGCTTAGTGACAGGGACCTCCTACAATGAGCAGTTCTTC	CASSLVTGTSYNEQFF